This is a list of T cell receptor beta chains from one sample in a study of blood T cells in healthy people across ages. TCRdb passed the 5' RACE reads through MiXCR, listing each CDR3 protein once. The profile shows 600,000 to 800,000 distinct CDR3 sequences, approximately 52% of them singletons. The sequenced sample was blood. The receptors were sampled from a woman older than 75 in good health. Each CDR3 is given with its conserved first and last residue. Fields, in order: D gene, V gene, J gene, clone size, CDR3 protein, CDR3 DNA. A D gene is named only where the DNA matches it firmly. The size of a clone is reported for some rows only, either as once, few or many, or as a class for expanded clones.

>-|TRBV7-2|TRBJ2-4|many
CASSLVSGLAKNIQYF
TGTGCCAGCAGCTTAGTGAGCGGTCTAGCCAAAAACATTCAGTACTTC
>-|TRBV7-8|TRBJ2-2|-
CASSPPLTGELFF
TGTGCCAGCAGCCCTCCTTTGACCGGGGAGCTGTTTTTT
>TRBD1|TRBV10-3|TRBJ2-1|-
CAISELVGTGYNEQFF
TGTGCCATCAGTGAGTTGGTAGGGACAGGGTACAACGAGCAGTTCTTC
>TRBD1|TRBV12-3/TRBV12-4|TRBJ2-2|few
CASTISDRGPPTGELFF
TGTGCCAGCACCATCTCCGACAGGGGACCACCGACCGGGGAGCTGTTTTTT
>-|TRBV3-1|TRBJ1-1|few
CASSQEGIQGVSEAFF
TGTGCCAGCAGCCAAGAAGGAATACAGGGTGTGAGTGAAGCTTTCTTT
>TRBD1|TRBV29-1|TRBJ1-1|-
CSVEDLDRASTEAFF
TGCAGCGTTGAAGATCTTGACAGGGCCAGCACTGAAGCTTTCTTT
>-|TRBV29-1|TRBJ1-1|-
CSVSEETAPNTEAFF
TGCAGCGTTTCCGAAGAGACAGCCCCGAACACTGAAGCTTTCTTT
>-|TRBV7-9|TRBJ2-7|-
CASSLITGGKSYEQYF
TGTGCCAGCAGCTTAATTACGGGGGGCAAGTCCTACGAGCAGTACTTC
>TRBD1|TRBV20-1|TRBJ1-4|few
CSALRTGAANEKLFF
TGCAGTGCGCTTCGGACAGGGGCAGCTAATGAAAAACTGTTTTTT
>-|TRBV20-1|TRBJ1-2|-
CSARGYTF
TGCAGTGCTAGGGGCTACACCTTC
>-|TRBV6-4|TRBJ2-2|-
CASSDAGGTGELFF
TGTGCCAGCAGTGACGCCGGGGGTACCGGGGAGCTGTTTTTT
>-|TRBV30|TRBJ2-7|-
CAWMQVNHEQYF
TGTGCCTGGATGCAGGTAAATCACGAGCAGTACTTC
>TRBD1|TRBV12-3/TRBV12-4|TRBJ1-1|-
CASKIGTGYEAFF
TGTGCCAGCAAGATAGGGACAGGTTATGAAGCTTTCTTT
>TRBD1|TRBV2|TRBJ1-5|many
CASNLDRVGAQPQHF
TGTGCCAGCAACCTGGACAGGGTCGGAGCTCAGCCCCAGCATTTT
>-|TRBV18|TRBJ2-3|few
CASFSSTDTQYF
TGTGCCAGCTTTTCGAGCACAGATACGCAGTATTTT
>-|TRBV18|TRBJ2-2|-
CASSVRDGNTGELFF
TGTGCCAGTTCAGTCCGGGACGGTAACACCGGGGAGCTGTTTTTT
>-|TRBV7-2|TRBJ2-1|-
CASTRVAMAHNEQFF
TGTGCCAGCACCCGGGTCGCCATGGCTCACAATGAGCAGTTCTTC
>-|TRBV5-1|TRBJ2-1|many
CASSFLPIVDNEQFF
TGCGCCAGCAGCTTTCTCCCGATCGTCGACAATGAGCAGTTCTTC
>TRBD1|TRBV10-3|TRBJ2-7|few
CAISVGQGHEQYF
TGTGCCATCAGTGTGGGACAGGGCCACGAGCAGTACTTC
>-|TRBV9|TRBJ2-1|few
CASSATGSYNEQFF
TGTGCCAGCAGCGCGACAGGTTCCTACAATGAGCAGTTCTTC
>TRBD1|TRBV12-3/TRBV12-4|TRBJ1-5|many
CASSFVQGGQPQHF
TGTGCCAGCAGTTTCGTCCAGGGGGGTCAGCCCCAGCATTTT
>TRBD1|TRBV28|TRBJ2-5|-
CASSQLNRGRYF
TGTGCCAGCAGTCAACTCAACAGGGGGCGGTACTTC
>-|TRBV10-1|TRBJ2-5|-
CASSAEIAWETQYF
TGCGCCAGCAGCGCCGAGATAGCGTGGGAGACCCAGTACTTC
>-|TRBV12-3/TRBV12-4|TRBJ2-5|-
CASSLGRGVPYF
TGTGCCAGCAGTTTGGGTAGAGGGGTCCCGTACTTC
>-|TRBV12-3/TRBV12-4|TRBJ2-5|-
CASRQGKEETQYF
TGTGCCAGCAGGCAGGGAAAGGAGGAGACCCAGTACTTC
>-|TRBV7-2|TRBJ2-7|many
CASSLDGGPAYEQYF
TGTGCCAGCAGCTTAGATGGTGGACCCGCCTACGAGCAGTACTTC
>TRBD1|TRBV20-1|TRBJ1-6|-
CSAGLDRGRSPLHF
TGCAGTGCTGGTTTGGACAGGGGGCGTTCACCCCTCCACTTT
>-|TRBV3-1|TRBJ2-3|few
CASSQESLSDSTDTQYF
TGTGCCAGCAGCCAAGAAAGCTTGTCGGATAGCACAGATACGCAGTATTTT
>-|TRBV4-3|TRBJ2-3|once
CASSQEVLLRSDTQYF
TGCGCCAGCAGCCAAGAGGTACTCTTACGCTCAGATACGCAGTATTTT
>-|TRBV15|TRBJ2-3|-
CATGGSGPSDTQYF
TGTGCAACCGGGGGCAGCGGGCCTTCAGATACGCAGTATTTT
>TRBD2|TRBV20-1|TRBJ2-3|many
CSARAGLAGAHGLTDTQYF
TGCAGTGCTAGAGCAGGGCTAGCGGGAGCCCACGGCCTCACAGATACGCAGTATTTT
>-|TRBV11-2|TRBJ2-3|-
CASSSLTSPSPTDTQYF
TGTGCCAGCAGCTCCTTGACTAGTCCCTCCCCCACAGATACGCAGTATTTT
>-|TRBV12-3/TRBV12-4|TRBJ2-3|-
CASSLAGTRGTQYF
TGTGCCAGCAGTTTAGCGGGAACCCGGGGTACGCAGTATTTT
>-|TRBV11-2|TRBJ1-1|-
CASSPTGRKTEAFF
TGTGCCAGCAGCCCGACGGGACGTAAGACTGAAGCTTTCTTT
>TRBD1|TRBV27|TRBJ1-5|-
CASSLTGTAFNQPQHF
TGTGCCAGCAGTTTAACAGGGACAGCGTTCAATCAGCCCCAGCATTTT
>-|TRBV6-5|TRBJ2-5|many
CASSYLSAGQETQYF
TGTGCCAGCAGTTACTTATCCGCGGGGCAAGAGACCCAGTACTTC
>-|TRBV4-1|TRBJ2-3|many
CASSQDPKSADTQYF
TGCGCCAGCAGCCAAGACCCGAAGAGCGCAGATACGCAGTATTTT
>TRBD2|TRBV20-1|TRBJ2-7|many
CSARDQKGGRLSYEQYF
TGCAGTGCTAGAGATCAGAAGGGCGGGAGGCTTTCCTACGAGCAGTACTTC
>-|TRBV6-5|TRBJ1-2|-
CASSARLGDYSYTF
TGTGCCAGCAGCGCCCGACTGGGTGACTATAGCTACACCTTC
>-|TRBV12-3/TRBV12-4|TRBJ1-6|-
CASSGGGTANSPLHF
TGTGCCAGCAGTGGGGGTGGGACGGCTAATTCACCCCTCCACTTT
>TRBD2|TRBV7-9|TRBJ2-1|-
CASSPGGGLYNEQFF
TGTGCCAGCAGCCCCGGGGGGGGGCTATACAATGAGCAGTTCTTC
>-|TRBV2|TRBJ2-1|-
CASMRLESSYNEQFF
TGTGCCAGCATGAGGCTAGAGAGCTCCTACAATGAGCAGTTCTTC
>-|TRBV7-9|TRBJ2-3|few
CASSPGLVTQYF
TGTGCCAGCAGCCCAGGTTTGGTAACACAGTATTTT
>-|TRBV5-1|TRBJ2-1|-
CASSFGIWSVREGEQFF
TGCGCCAGCAGCTTCGGCATTTGGTCCGTTCGCGAGGGTGAGCAGTTCTTC
>-|TRBV27|TRBJ1-1|-
CASRLTGNGEAFF
TGTGCCAGCAGACTAACAGGGAACGGTGAAGCTTTCTTT
>TRBD1|TRBV10-3|TRBJ1-2|many
CAIKGARGYGYTF
TGTGCCATCAAGGGGGCGCGGGGCTATGGCTACACCTTC
>-|TRBV20-1|TRBJ2-7|-
CSEHRPYEQYF
TGCAGTGAGCATCGCCCCTACGAGCAGTACTTC